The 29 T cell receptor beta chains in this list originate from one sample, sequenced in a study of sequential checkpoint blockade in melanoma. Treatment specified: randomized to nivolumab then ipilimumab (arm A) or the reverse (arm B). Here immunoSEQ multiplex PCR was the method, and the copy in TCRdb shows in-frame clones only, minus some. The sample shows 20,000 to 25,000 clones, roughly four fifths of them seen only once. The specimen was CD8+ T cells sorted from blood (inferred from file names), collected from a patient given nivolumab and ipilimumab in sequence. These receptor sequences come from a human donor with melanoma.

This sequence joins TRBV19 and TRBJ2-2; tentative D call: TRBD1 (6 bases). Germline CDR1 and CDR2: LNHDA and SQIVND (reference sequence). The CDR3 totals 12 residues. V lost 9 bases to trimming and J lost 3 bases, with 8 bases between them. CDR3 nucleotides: TGTGCCAGCCAGGGGTACACCGGGGAGCTGTTTTTT. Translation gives CASQGYTGELFF. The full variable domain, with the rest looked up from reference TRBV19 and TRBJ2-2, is DGGITQSPKYLFRKEGQNVTLSCEQNLNHDAMYWYRQDPGQGLRLIYYSQIVNDFQKGDIAEGYSVSREKKESFPLTVTSAQKNPTAFYLCASQGYTGELFFGEGSRLTVL.

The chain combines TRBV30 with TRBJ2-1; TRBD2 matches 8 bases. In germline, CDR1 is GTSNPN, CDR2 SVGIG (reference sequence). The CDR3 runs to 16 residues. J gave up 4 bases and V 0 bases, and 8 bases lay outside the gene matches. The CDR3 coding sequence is TGTGCCTGGAGTGTAAACGGGAGGGCTACTTACAATGAGCAGTTCTTC. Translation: CAWSVNGRATYNEQFF.

The DNA of the CDR3 is TGTGCCAGCAGCTTAAATGGACAGGGGTCAGAGACCCAGTACTTC. It encodes CASSLNGQGSETQYF. The V call is TRBV7-2, the J call TRBJ2-5; 9 bases are shared with TRBD1. The germline CDR1 and CDR2 sequences are SGHTA and FQGNSA. The trim removed 2 bases at V and 4 bases at J, leaving 5 bases unmatched. The CDR3 contains 15 residues.

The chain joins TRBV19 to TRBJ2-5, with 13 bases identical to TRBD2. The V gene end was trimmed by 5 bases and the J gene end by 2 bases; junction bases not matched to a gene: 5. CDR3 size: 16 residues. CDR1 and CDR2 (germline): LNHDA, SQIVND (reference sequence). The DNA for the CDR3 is TGTGCCAGTAGTCAACGGACTAGCGGGGGACAAGAGACCCAGTACTTC. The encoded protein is CASSQRTSGGQETQYF.

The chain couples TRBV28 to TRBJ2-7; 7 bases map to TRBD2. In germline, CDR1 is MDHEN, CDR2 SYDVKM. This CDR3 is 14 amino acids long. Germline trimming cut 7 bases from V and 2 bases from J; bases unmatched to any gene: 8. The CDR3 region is CASTVSGGTYEQYF. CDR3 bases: TGTGCCAGCACCGTATCCGGGGGGACCTACGAGCAGTACTTC.

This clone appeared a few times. The CDR3 spells CASSFVPTSGNTGELFF. The CDR3 DNA reads as TGCGCCAGCAGCTTCGTCCCGACTAGCGGGAACACCGGGGAGCTGTTTTTT. The chain uses TRBV5-1 and TRBJ2-2; 9 bases line up with TRBD2. CDR3 size: 17 residues. After removal of 2 bases from V and 1 base from J, the junction contained 6 bases not matched to a gene. Germline V lookup: CDR1 SGHRS, CDR2 YFSETQ. Drawing the rest from reference TRBV5-1 and TRBJ2-2, the complete variable domain is KAGVTQTPRYLIKTRGQQVTLSCSPISGHRSVSWYQQTPGQGLQFLFEYFSETQRNKGNFPGRFSGRQFSNSRSEMNVSTLELGDSALYLCASSFVPTSGNTGELFFGEGSRLTVL.

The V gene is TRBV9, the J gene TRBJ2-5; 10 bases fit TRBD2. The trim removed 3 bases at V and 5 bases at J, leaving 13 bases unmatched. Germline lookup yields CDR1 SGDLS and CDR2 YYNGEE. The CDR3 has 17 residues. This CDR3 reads CASSEGSLAGRVETQYF. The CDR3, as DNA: TGTGCCAGCAGCGAGGGATCACTAGCGGGAAGAGTGGAGACCCAGTACTTC.

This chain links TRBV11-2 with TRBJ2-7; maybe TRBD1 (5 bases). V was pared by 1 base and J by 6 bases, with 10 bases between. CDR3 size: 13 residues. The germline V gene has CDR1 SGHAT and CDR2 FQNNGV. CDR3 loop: CASSLARAGEQYF. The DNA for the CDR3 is TGTGCCAGCAGCTTAGCCAGGGCTGGCGAGCAGTACTTC.

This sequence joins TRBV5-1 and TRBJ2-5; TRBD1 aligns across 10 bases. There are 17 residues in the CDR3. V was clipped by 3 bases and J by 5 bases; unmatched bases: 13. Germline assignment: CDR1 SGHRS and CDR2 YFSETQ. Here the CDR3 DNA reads TGCGCCAGCAGCTATGGACAGGGGGGTTTGGAAGACGAGACCCAGTACTTC. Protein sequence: CASSYGQGGLEDETQYF.

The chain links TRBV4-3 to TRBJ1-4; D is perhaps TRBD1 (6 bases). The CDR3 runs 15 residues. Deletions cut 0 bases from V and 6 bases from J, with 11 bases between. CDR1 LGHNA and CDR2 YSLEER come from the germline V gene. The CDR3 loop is CASSQDGQIDEKLFF. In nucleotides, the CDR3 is TGCGCCAGCAGCCAAGACGGACAGATCGATGAAAAACTGTTTTTT.

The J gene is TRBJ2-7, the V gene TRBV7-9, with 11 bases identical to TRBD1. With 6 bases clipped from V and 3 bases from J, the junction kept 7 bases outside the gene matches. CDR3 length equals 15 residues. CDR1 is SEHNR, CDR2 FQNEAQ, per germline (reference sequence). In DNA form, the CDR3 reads TGTGCCAGCAGTTTTGGAGGGACAGGGGGCTACGAGCAGTACTTC. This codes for CASSFGGTGGYEQYF.

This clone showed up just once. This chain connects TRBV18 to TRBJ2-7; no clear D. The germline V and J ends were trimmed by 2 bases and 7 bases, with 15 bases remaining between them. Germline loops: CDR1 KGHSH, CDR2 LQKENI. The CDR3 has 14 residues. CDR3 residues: CASSPIHSGEEQYF. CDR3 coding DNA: TGTGCCAGCTCACCAATTCACTCGGGTGAGGAGCAGTACTTC. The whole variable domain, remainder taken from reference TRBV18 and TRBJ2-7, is NAGVMQNPRHLVRRRGQEARLRCSPMKGHSHVYWYRQLPEEGLKFMVYLQKENIIDESGMPKERFSAEFPKEGPSILRIQQVVRGDSAAYFCASSPIHSGEEQYFGPGTRLTVT.

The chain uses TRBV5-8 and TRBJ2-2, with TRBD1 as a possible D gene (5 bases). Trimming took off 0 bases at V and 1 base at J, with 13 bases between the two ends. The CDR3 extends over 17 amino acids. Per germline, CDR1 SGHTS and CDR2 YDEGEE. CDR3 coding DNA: TGTGCCAGCAGCTTGGAGGGCAGGGCCCTGAACACCGGGGAGCTGTTTTTT. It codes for CASSLEGRALNTGELFF.

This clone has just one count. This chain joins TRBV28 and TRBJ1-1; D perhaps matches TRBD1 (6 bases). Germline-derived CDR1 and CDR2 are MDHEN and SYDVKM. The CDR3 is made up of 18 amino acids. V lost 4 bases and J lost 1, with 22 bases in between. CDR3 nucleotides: TGTGCCAGCAGTTGGGGGAGATTCCTCAGGGGATGGAACACTGAAGCTTTCTTT. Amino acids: CASSWGRFLRGWNTEAFF.

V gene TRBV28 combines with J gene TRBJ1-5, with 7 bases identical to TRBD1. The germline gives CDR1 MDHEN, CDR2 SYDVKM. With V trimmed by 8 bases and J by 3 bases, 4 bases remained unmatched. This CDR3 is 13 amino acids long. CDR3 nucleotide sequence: TGTGCCAGCTGGACAGGTCTCAATCAGCCCCAGCATTTT. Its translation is CASWTGLNQPQHF.

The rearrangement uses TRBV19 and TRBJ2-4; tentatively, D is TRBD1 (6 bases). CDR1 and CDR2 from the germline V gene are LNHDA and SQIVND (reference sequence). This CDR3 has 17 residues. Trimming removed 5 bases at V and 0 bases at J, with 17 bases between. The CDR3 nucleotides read TGTGCCAGTAGTGCCCCCCCGGACAGACAAGCCAAAAACATTCAGTACTTC. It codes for CASSAPPDRQAKNIQYF.

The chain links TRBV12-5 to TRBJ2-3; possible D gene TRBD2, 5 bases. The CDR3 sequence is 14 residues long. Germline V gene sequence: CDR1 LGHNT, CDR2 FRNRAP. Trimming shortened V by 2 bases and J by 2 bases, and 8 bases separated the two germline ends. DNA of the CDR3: TGTGCTAGTGGTTTGAGCGGCCTCACAGATACGCAGTATTTT. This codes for CASGLSGLTDTQYF.

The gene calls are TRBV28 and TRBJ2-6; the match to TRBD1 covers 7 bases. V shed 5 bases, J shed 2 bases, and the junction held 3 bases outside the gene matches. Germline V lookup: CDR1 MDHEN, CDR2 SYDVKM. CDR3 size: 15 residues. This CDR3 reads CASSPTGTGANVLTF. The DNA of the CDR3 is TGTGCCAGCAGTCCGACAGGGACTGGGGCCAACGTCCTGACTTTC.

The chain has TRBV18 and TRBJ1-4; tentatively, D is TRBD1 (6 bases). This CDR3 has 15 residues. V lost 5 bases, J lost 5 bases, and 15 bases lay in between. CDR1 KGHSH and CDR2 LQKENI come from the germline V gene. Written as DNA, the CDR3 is TGTGCCAGCTCATCTGGACAGCTATCGAATGAAAAACTGTTTTTT. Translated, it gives CASSSGQLSNEKLFF.

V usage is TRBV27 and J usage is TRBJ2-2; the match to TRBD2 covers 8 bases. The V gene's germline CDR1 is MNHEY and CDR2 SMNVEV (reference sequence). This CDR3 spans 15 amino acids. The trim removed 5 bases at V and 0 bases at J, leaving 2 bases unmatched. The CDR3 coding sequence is TGTGCCAGCAGTCTCGGGAGGGCGAACACCGGGGAGCTGTTTTTT. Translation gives CASSLGRANTGELFF.

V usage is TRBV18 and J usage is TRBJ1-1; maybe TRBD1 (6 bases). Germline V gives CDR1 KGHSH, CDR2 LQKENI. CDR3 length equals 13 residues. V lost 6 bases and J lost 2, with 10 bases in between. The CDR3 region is CASSSTGNTEAFF. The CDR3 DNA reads TGTGCCAGCTCCTCGACAGGAAACACTGAAGCTTTCTTT.

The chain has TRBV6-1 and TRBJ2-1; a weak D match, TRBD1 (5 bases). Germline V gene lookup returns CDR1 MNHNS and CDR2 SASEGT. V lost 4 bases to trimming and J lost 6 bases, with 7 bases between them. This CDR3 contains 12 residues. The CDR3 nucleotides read TGTGCCAGCAGTGTGCAGGGCAATGAGCAGTTCTTC. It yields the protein CASSVQGNEQFF.

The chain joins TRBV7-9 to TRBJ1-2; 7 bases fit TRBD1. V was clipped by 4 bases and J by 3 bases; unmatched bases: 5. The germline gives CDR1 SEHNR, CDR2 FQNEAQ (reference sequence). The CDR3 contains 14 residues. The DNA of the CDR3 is TGTGCCAGCAGCTATGGGGACAGACACTATGGCTACACCTTC. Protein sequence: CASSYGDRHYGYTF.

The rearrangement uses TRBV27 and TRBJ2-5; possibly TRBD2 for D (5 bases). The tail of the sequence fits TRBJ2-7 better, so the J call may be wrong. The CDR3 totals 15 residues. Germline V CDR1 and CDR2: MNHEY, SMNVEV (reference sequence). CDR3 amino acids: CASSPPGLGSHEQYF. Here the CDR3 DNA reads TGTGCCAGCAGTCCCCCCGGACTGGGGTCCCACGAGCAGTACTTC.

CDR3 sequence: CASRSGGASYNEQFF. The CDR3 DNA reads TGTGCCAGCAGGTCAGGGGGCGCGTCCTACAATGAGCAGTTCTTC. The chain uses TRBV28 and TRBJ2-1; 8 bases align to TRBD1. Germline values: CDR1 MDHEN, CDR2 SYDVKM. V lost 6 bases, J lost 1 base, and 5 bases stayed unmatched. The CDR3 totals 15 residues.

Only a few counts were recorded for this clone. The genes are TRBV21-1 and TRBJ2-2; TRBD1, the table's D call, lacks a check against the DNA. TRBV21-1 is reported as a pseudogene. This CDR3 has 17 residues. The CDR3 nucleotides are TGTGCCAGCAGCAAAGGGACCAGGGAAGAGGACACCGGGGAGCTGTTTTTT. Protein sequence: CASSKGTREEDTGELFF.

In DNA, the CDR3 is TGTGCTAGTGGTTTGGTAACAGGATCCTACGAGCAGTACTTC. As protein: CASGLVTGSYEQYF. V and J are TRBV12-5 and TRBJ2-7; maybe TRBD1 (5 bases). Germline V gives CDR1 LGHNT, CDR2 FRNRAP. The CDR3 contains 14 residues. V lost 0 bases to trimming and J lost 1 base, with 7 bases between them.

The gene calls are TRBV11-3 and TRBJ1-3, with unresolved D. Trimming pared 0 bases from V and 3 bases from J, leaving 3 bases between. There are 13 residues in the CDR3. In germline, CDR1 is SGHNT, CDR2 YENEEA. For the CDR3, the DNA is TGTGCCAGCAGCTTAGACAGTGGAAACACCATATATTTT. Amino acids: CASSLDSGNTIYF.

The DNA of the CDR3 is TGTGCCAGCAGCGCTACCGGGACAGCATACGAGCAGTACTTC. Its translation is CASSATGTAYEQYF. The rearrangement joins TRBV9 to TRBJ2-7, with 7 bases matching TRBD1. In germline, CDR1 is SGDLS, CDR2 YYNGEE. The CDR3 totals 14 residues. J was trimmed by 4 bases and V by 3 bases; bases with no gene match: 7. The variable domain in full, completed from reference TRBV9 and TRBJ2-7, reads DSGVTQTPKHLITATGQRVTLRCSPRSGDLSVYWYQQSLDQGLQFLIQYYNGEERAKGNILERFSAQQFPDLHSELNLSSLELGDSALYFCASSATGTAYEQYFGPGTRLTVT.